The table lists the clone carrying this T cell receptor (beta chain) with a count of one. No antigen is known for it. Naive CD8 cells were CD45RO-negative, positively selected for CCR7, excluding terminally differentiated effector memory CD45RA+ cells. All the donors were Caucasian adults who lived in Nashville, Tennessee. The sample originates from a study of shared clonotypes between healthy human individuals. General study findings and limits: Rarefaction showed that sequencing of sorted subsets was incomplete (despite large depth). The study found lower generation probabilities in non-shared clonotypes than in those shared by all four donors.

It was across several immunoSEQ plates that each subset's genomic DNA was evenly split. Repertoires were generated with immunoSEQ multiplex PCR, while TCRdb's copy carries only in-frame clones and drops some. The sample includes roughly 810,000 clones, 90% to 97% of them seen just once. The sequence came from a young man in good health. The sequenced material came from naive CD8+ T cells sorted from blood.

The CDR3 region has the DNA TGTGCCAGCAGCTTAAAGCCGGGCCCCAGCGAGCAGTACTTC. Translating gives CASSLKPGPSEQYF. The chain has TRBV7-3 and TRBJ2-7; D not certain. Germline V gene lookup returns CDR1 SGHTA and CDR2 FQGTGA. CDR3 length: 14 residues. V was pared by 1 base and J by 6 bases, with 13 bases between.